This T cell receptor beta chain was observed in a study of blood T cell repertoires in COVID-19. Clones were sequenced by immunoSEQ multiplex PCR, and TCRdb holds only the in-frame ones, with some missing. This table holds 200,000 to 250,000 clones, about 86% found once. The ends were cut back, 7 bases at V and 4 bases at J, with 13 bases in the middle. Germline V CDR1 and CDR2: MGHRA, YSYEKL. The CDR3 loop spans 13 amino acids. Sequencing input: peripheral blood. The chain combines TRBV4-1 with TRBJ1-2, with a tentative D call TRBD1 (5 bases). The sequence came from a woman aged 45-59 years with COVID-19, enrolled during active disease. This CDR3 is CASMAPGSYGYTF. In nucleotides, the CDR3 is TGCGCCAGCATGGCGCCAGGGTCCTATGGCTACACCTTC.